A selection of T cell receptor beta chains follows, all from one sample in a study of blood T cell repertoires in COVID-19. The repertoire was sequenced with immunoSEQ multiplex PCR; TCRdb's copy has only in-frame clones and lacks some. Among about 130,000 clones listed, around 88% were seen once. Sequenced sample: peripheral blood. The receptors derive from a man aged 60 to 69 with COVID-19, enrolled during active disease. CDR3s include the opening cysteine and the closing phenylalanine or tryptophan. A D gene is named only where the DNA matches it firmly. Rows give clone size only sometimes, using once, few, many, or a class for an expanded clone.

J gene | clone size | V gene | D gene | CDR3 protein | CDR3 DNA
TRBJ1-2 | . | TRBV12-5 | . | CASGFPHSGYGYTF | TGTGCTAGTGGTTTTCCACACTCAGGGTATGGCTACACCTTC
TRBJ1-2 | . | TRBV30 | . | CAWSLENYGYTF | TGTGCCTGGAGTCTTGAGAACTATGGCTACACCTTC
TRBJ1-5 | . | TRBV16 | . | CASSQSIGGYQPQHF | TGTGCCAGCAGCCAATCGATCGGAGGTTATCAGCCCCAGCATTTT
TRBJ2-3 | . | TRBV5-1 | . | CASSPQTISTDTQYF | TGCGCCAGCAGCCCACAGACAATTTCCACAGATACGCAGTATTTT
TRBJ2-5 | . | TRBV24-1 | TRBD1 | CATSDHRQGPQETQYF | TGTGCCACCAGTGACCACCGACAGGGCCCCCAAGAGACCCAGTACTTC
TRBJ1-2 | . | TRBV19 | . | CASRKTGPTYGYTF | TGTGCCAGTAGGAAGACAGGTCCGACTTATGGCTACACCTTC
TRBJ1-3 | . | TRBV30 | . | CAWLGVENTIYF | TGTGCCTGGCTAGGGGTTGAGAACACCATATATTTT
TRBJ2-3 | . | TRBV5-1 | . | CASSSQGTDTQYF | TGCGCCAGCAGCTCCCAGGGCACAGATACGCAGTATTTT
TRBJ1-1 | . | TRBV4-3 | . | CASSQEEGMNTEAFF | TGCGCCAGCAGCCAAGAGGAGGGGATGAACACTGAAGCTTTCTTT
TRBJ1-2 | . | TRBV2 | . | CASRGRDSRGVSYGYTF | TGTGCCAGCAGAGGACGGGACTCTCGGGGGGTATCCTATGGCTACACCTTC
TRBJ1-2 | . | TRBV9 | TRBD1 | CASSVALGQGGYTF | TGTGCCAGCAGCGTAGCCCTGGGACAGGGGGGCTACACCTTC
TRBJ1-1 | . | TRBV5-1 | . | CASSKDRQNTEAFF | TGCGCCAGCAGCAAAGACAGGCAGAACACTGAAGCTTTCTTT
TRBJ1-4 | . | TRBV15 | . | CATSRVRGQVNEKLFF | TGTGCCACCAGCAGAGTTCGTGGGCAGGTGAATGAAAAACTGTTTTTT
TRBJ1-3 | . | TRBV27 | . | CASSLTPLGGRVTGNTIYF | TGTGCCAGCAGTCTTACCCCCTTAGGCGGGAGGGTAACTGGAAACACCATATATTTT
TRBJ1-1 | . | TRBV7-8 | . | CASSPLLGGNTEAFF | TGTGCCAGCAGCCCACTCCTCGGGGGGAACACTGAAGCTTTCTTT
TRBJ1-2 | . | TRBV6-5 | TRBD1 | CASGRDRGYGYTF | TGTGCCAGCGGCCGGGACAGGGGCTATGGCTACACCTTC
TRBJ1-4 | . | TRBV5-4 | TRBD1 | CASSLALGQSNEKLFF | TGTGCCAGCAGCTTGGCCTTGGGACAGTCTAATGAAAAACTGTTTTTT
TRBJ1-4 | . | TRBV30 | . | CAWSPTATSEKLFF | TGTGCCTGGAGTCCGACAGCAACCTCCGAAAAACTGTTTTTT
TRBJ1-5 | . | TRBV7-2 | TRBD1 | CASSSRQGAYQPQHF | TGTGCCAGCAGCTCCCGACAGGGGGCTTATCAGCCCCAGCATTTT
TRBJ1-1 | . | TRBV7-2 | . | CASSLPVPPEAFF | TGTGCCAGCAGCTTGCCAGTACCACCTGAAGCTTTCTTT
TRBJ1-1 | . | TRBV28 | TRBD1 | CASSRTGGAFF | TGTGCCAGCAGTCGGACAGGGGGAGCTTTCTTT
TRBJ1-4 | . | TRBV30 | TRBD1 | CAWSEGQGAEKLFF | TGTGCCTGGAGCGAAGGACAGGGGGCTGAAAAACTGTTTTTT
TRBJ1-6 | . | TRBV4-2 | . | CASSHGSGGAYNSPLHF | TGTGCCAGCAGCCATGGATCAGGTGGGGCGTATAATTCACCCCTCCACTTT
TRBJ1-5 | few | TRBV27 | . | CASSQAGNQPQHF | TGTGCCAGCAGTCAGGCAGGAAATCAGCCCCAGCATTTT
TRBJ1-3 | . | TRBV19 | TRBD1 | CASRNTGASGNTIYF | TGTGCCAGCAGGAACACAGGGGCATCTGGAAACACCATATATTTT
TRBJ1-2 | . | TRBV5-1 | TRBD1 | CASSLAGGTANYGYTF | TGCGCCAGCAGCTTGGCCGGAGGGACAGCTAACTATGGCTACACCTTC
TRBJ1-5 | . | TRBV12-5 | . | CASGLDQLGGWGQPQHF | TGTGCTAGTGGTTTGGACCAGCTAGGGGGATGGGGTCAGCCCCAGCATTTT
TRBJ2-3 | once | TRBV28 | TRBD2 | CASSPGLAGKNTQYF | TGTGCCAGCAGTCCAGGACTAGCGGGGAAGAATACGCAGTATTTT
TRBJ1-5 | . | TRBV6-2/TRBV6-3 | TRBD1 | CASSYHDRGDQPQHF | TGTGCCAGCAGTTATCACGACAGGGGTGACCAGCCCCAGCATTTT
TRBJ1-5 | . | TRBV27 | . | CASSLLTPGWGGSNQPQHF | TGTGCCAGCAGTTTATTAACCCCCGGGTGGGGGGGCTCAAATCAGCCCCAGCATTTT
TRBJ1-3 | once | TRBV19 | . | CATSLGTGQSGNTIYF | TGTGCCACCTCCTTAGGCACGGGTCAATCTGGAAACACCATATATTTT
TRBJ1-1 | . | TRBV5-1 | TRBD1 | CASSLGDTGGSEAFF | TGCGCCAGCAGCTTGGGGGACACAGGGGGCTCTGAAGCTTTCTTT
TRBJ2-5 | . | TRBV5-4 | . | CASSPGLQETQYF | TGTGCCAGCAGCCCAGGACTACAAGAGACCCAGTACTTC
TRBJ1-5 | once | TRBV10-3 | . | CAISESQGAGNQPQHF | TGTGCCATCAGTGAGTCACAGGGTGCGGGCAATCAGCCCCAGCATTTT
TRBJ2-7 | . | TRBV5-1 | TRBD2 | CASSLGGSGAYEQYF | TGCGCCAGCAGCTTGGGGGGTAGCGGGGCCTACGAGCAGTACTTC
TRBJ1-1 | . | TRBV12-3/TRBV12-4 | . | CASGSLNTEAFF | TGTGCCAGCGGGAGTCTGAACACTGAAGCTTTCTTT
TRBJ1-4 | . | TRBV5-4 | TRBD1 | CASSYGTGSYNEKLFF | TGTGCCAGCAGCTACGGGACAGGGTCATATAATGAAAAACTGTTTTTT
TRBJ1-1 | . | TRBV3-1/TRBV3-2 | . | CASSQDPGWETEAFF | TGTGCCAGCAGCCAAGACCCCGGATGGGAGACTGAAGCTTTCTTT
TRBJ1-2 | . | TRBV7-9 | . | CASSSDTFFYGYTF | TGTGCCAGCAGCTCTGACACATTCTTCTATGGCTACACCTTC
TRBJ2-2 | . | TRBV10-2 | . | CASSATVGFGELFF | TGCGCCAGCAGTGCGACAGTAGGGTTCGGGGAGCTGTTTTTT
TRBJ2-5 | once | TRBV7-7 | TRBD2 | CASSFYSGDQETQYF | TGTGCCAGCAGCTTCTATAGCGGGGACCAAGAGACCCAGTACTTC
TRBJ2-3 | few | TRBV9 | TRBD2 | CASSVPRGGADGADTQYF | TGTGCCAGCAGCGTCCCTCGCGGGGGGGCCGATGGGGCAGATACGCAGTATTTT
TRBJ2-6 | . | TRBV19 | . | CASGAGGWSGANVLTF | TGTGCCTCCGGAGCGGGCGGATGGTCTGGGGCCAACGTCCTGACTTTC
TRBJ1-2 | . | TRBV30 | . | CAWQWEGTTGYTF | TGTGCCTGGCAATGGGAGGGTACAACTGGCTACACCTTC
TRBJ2-7 | once | TRBV28 | . | CASSTTSTEQYF | TGTGCCAGCAGTACGACTAGTACCGAGCAGTACTTC
TRBJ1-2 | . | TRBV4-3 | TRBD1 | CASSQMGQGGYGYTF | TGCGCCAGCAGCCAAATGGGACAGGGAGGGTATGGCTACACCTTC
TRBJ1-2 | . | TRBV11-2 | TRBD1 | CASSPQTTGDYGYTF | TGTGCCAGCAGCCCACAGACGACAGGGGACTATGGCTACACCTTC
TRBJ2-7 | . | TRBV6-5 | . | CASSSLGGGRGEQYF | TGTGCCAGCAGTTCCCTGGGGGGGGGCCGGGGCGAGCAGTACTTC
TRBJ1-2 | . | TRBV19 | . | CASSVPGYGYTF | TGTGCCAGTAGTGTACCAGGATATGGCTACACCTTC
TRBJ2-3 | . | TRBV4-3 | TRBD1 | CASSLRDRGRTDTQYF | TGCGCCAGCAGCCTCCGGGACAGGGGGCGCACAGATACGCAGTATTTT
TRBJ1-1 | . | TRBV7-8 | TRBD1 | CASSVDRANTEAFF | TGTGCCAGCAGCGTAGACAGGGCGAACACTGAAGCTTTCTTT
TRBJ2-2 | . | TRBV12-5 | TRBD2 | CASGPTTSVNTGELFF | TGTGCTAGTGGTCCTACGACTAGCGTGAACACCGGGGAGCTGTTTTTT
TRBJ2-7 | . | TRBV5-4 | TRBD1 | CASSVDRVNEQYF | TGTGCCAGCAGCGTTGACAGGGTTAACGAGCAGTACTTC
TRBJ1-2 | . | TRBV7-9 | . | CAGGGPNYGYTF | TGTGCCGGGGGGGGCCCTAACTATGGCTACACCTTC
TRBJ2-2 | . | TRBV30 | . | CAWGRTGNSGELFF | TGTGCCTGGGGGAGGACAGGTAACAGCGGGGAGCTGTTTTTT
TRBJ2-5 | . | TRBV5-1 | . | CASSSLRGETQYF | TGCGCCAGCAGCTCACTTAGGGGAGAGACCCAGTACTTC
TRBJ1-3 | . | TRBV10-3 | . | CAISLSQAAGNTIYF | TGTGCCATCAGTCTTTCACAGGCTGCTGGAAACACCATATATTTT
TRBJ1-4 | . | TRBV19 | . | CASSNRQRNEKLFF | TGTGCCAGTAGTAATCGACAGCGTAATGAAAAACTGTTTTTT
TRBJ2-3 | . | TRBV6-2/TRBV6-3 | TRBD2 | CASSRLLANTDTQYF | TGTGCCAGCAGTCGCCTACTAGCGAACACAGATACGCAGTATTTT
TRBJ1-2 | . | TRBV5-6 | . | CASSLAAPIPGYTF | TGTGCCAGCAGCTTGGCCGCGCCAATCCCAGGCTACACCTTC